This T cell receptor beta chain stems from a study of response to subunit inactivated influenza vaccine (dated by TCRdb to 2016 to 2019). Turning to the overall study: Deep quantitative profiling of the T cell receptor repertoire was used in the study to follow responses to a trivalent subunit inactivated influenza vaccine. Overall study outcomes, separate from this receptor: The authors suggested that each seasonal influenza vaccination may recruit only a limited number of new T cells.

This clonotype came up a few times. The antigen this receptor binds is unknown. Per-base qualities were not stored, and no clone one base away is much larger. The method was RT-PCR. Reads for this sample came from an Illumina HiSeq 2500. In-frame beta chains were kept once TCRdb had trimmed the public reads at Q25 with fastp and called clones with MiXCR. One record per CDR3 amino acid sequence lists the most common genes and DNA. The sample profile shows 600,000 to 700,000 distinct CDR3 sequences; 11% to 15% of them were found once. The ten biggest clones cover approximately 7.6% of the sample. CDR1 and CDR2 are drawn from the germline V gene: SGHTA, FQGNSA. V is trimmed back by 6 bases and J by 5 bases, and the junction contains 10 bases that no gene match accounts for. From the cysteine up to the phenylalanine, the CDR3 has a length of 15 residues. Just CDR3 DNA is preserved here, 45 bases in frame from base 1.

The receptor was derived from a man between 45 and 60 years old who received an inactivated influenza vaccine. Donor details come from another sample of the same person, matched by shared clones. The V and J segments used are TRBV7-2 and TRBJ2-5; TRBD1 agrees with 9 junctional bases. Source: PBMCs from blood, taken 14 to 15 days before vaccination. The DNA sequence is as follows: TGTGCCAGCAGGAAACCGGGACAGGGTGAGGAGACCCAGTACTTC. Its translation is CASRKPGQGEETQYF.